The rows below give T cell receptor beta chains drawn from one sample of a study of T cells in localized non-small cell lung cancer. Some clones are missing from TCRdb's copy, which holds only in-frame ones; the method was immunoSEQ multiplex PCR. The sample holds tens of thousands of clones, roughly 75% seen once. The material was peripheral blood, obtained before any cancer treatment. The receptors stem from a male donor at least 60 years old with stage II squamous cell lung carcinoma. The CDR3 runs from the conserved cysteine through the conserved F or W. Size values are once, few and many counts, or a class for expanded clones, and some rows have none.

. | TRBV7-8 | CASSPNWGGPQHF
. | TRBV2 | CASSDQSNEKLFF
. | TRBV5-1 | CASGTSYEQYF
once | TRBV28 | CAARGGSRTIYGYTF
. | TRBV7-6 | CASSLGSGDTIYF
once | TRBV25-1 | CASSDSGSYYGYTF
. | TRBV2 | CASRGTGSGYTF
. | TRBV7-2 | CASSLVRATGELFF
. | TRBV5-8 | CASSLPRDRGNQPQHF
few | TRBV5-1 | CASSLGAGAEAFF
. | TRBV5-1 | CASSPGTSGGPTPYEQHF